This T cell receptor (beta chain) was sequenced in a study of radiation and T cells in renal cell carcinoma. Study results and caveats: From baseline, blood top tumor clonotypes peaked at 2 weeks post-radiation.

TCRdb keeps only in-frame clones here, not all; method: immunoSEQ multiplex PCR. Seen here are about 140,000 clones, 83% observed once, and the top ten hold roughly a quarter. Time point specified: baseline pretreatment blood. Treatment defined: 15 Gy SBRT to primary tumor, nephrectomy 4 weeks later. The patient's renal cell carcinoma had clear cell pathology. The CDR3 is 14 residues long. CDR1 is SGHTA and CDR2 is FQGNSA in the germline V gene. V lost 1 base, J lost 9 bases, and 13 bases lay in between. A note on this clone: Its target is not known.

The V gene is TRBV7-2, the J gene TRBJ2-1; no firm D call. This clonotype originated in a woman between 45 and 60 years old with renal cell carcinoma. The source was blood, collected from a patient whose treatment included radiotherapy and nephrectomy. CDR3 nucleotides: TGTGCCAGCAGCTTAGACTTCGCTACGGCTGAGCAGTTCTTC. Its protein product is CASSLDFATAEQFF. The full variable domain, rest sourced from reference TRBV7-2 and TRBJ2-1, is GAGVSQSPSNKVTEKGKDVELRCDPISGHTALYWYRQSLGQGLEFLIYFQGNSAPDKSGLPSDRFSAERTGGSVSTLTIQRTQQEDSAVYLCASSLDFATAEQFFGPGTRLTVL.